The clone carrying this T cell receptor beta chain was seen only a few times. This record comes from a study of shared T cell receptors in the human thymus. Clones were sequenced by immunoSEQ multiplex PCR, and TCRdb holds only the in-frame ones, with some missing. There are some 700,000 clones in the sample; 70% to 90% occur only once, and over 0.008% lies in the top ten. Trimming left V 0 bases short and J 7 bases short, with 9 bases between. Germline values: CDR1 MGHRA, CDR2 YSYEKL. The CDR3 totals 13 residues. This same sample was also taken into another study, of human thymus T cells. That report notes: Infants, healthy and Finnish, who were having corrective surgery for congenital heart defects served as donors. Thymic tissue was derived from resections collected during corrective heart surgery. Repertoires sampled from thymus and blood appeared biased in V and J gene usage. Related research described thymic repertoires that were highly overlapping among unrelated individuals.

This clonotype was sampled from a girl less than two years old with a congenital heart defect. The chain combines TRBV4-1 with TRBJ1-1; no clear D gene. Sequencing used thymocytes. The chain's CDR3 is CASSQDRENEAFF. The CDR3 DNA sequence: TGCGCCAGCAGCCAAGATCGAGAGAATGAAGCTTTCTTT.